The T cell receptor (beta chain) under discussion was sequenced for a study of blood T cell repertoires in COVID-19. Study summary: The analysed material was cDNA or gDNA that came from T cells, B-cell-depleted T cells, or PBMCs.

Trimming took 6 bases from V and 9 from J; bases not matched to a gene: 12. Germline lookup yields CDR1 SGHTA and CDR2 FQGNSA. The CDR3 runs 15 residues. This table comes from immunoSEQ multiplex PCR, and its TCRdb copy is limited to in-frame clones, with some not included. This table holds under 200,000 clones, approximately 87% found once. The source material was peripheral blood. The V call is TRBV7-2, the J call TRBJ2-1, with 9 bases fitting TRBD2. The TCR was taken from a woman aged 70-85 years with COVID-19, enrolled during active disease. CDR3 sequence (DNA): TGTGCCAGCAGGGCGGCGGGGGGGCCGGTTCTTGAGCAGTTCTTC. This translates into CASRAAGGPVLEQFF.